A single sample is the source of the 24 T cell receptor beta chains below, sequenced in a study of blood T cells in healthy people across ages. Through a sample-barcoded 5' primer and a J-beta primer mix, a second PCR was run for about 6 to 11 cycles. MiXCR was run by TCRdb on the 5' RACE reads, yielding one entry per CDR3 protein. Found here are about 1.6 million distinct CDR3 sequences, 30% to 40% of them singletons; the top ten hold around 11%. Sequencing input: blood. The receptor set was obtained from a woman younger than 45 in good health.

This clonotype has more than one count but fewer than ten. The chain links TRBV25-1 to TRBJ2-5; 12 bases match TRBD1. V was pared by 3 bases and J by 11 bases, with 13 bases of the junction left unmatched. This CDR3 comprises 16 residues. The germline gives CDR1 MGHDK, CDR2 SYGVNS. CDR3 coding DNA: TGTGCCAGCAGTGAGTGGGGGGGGACAGGGGGCAGGGAGCAGTACTTC. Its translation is CASSEWGGTGGREQYF. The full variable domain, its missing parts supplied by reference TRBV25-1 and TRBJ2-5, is EADIYQTPRYLVIGTGKKITLECSQTMGHDKMYWYQQDPGMELHLIHYSYGVNSTEKGDLSSESTVSRIRTEHFPLTLESARPSHTSQYLCASSEWGGTGGREQYFGPGTRLLVL.

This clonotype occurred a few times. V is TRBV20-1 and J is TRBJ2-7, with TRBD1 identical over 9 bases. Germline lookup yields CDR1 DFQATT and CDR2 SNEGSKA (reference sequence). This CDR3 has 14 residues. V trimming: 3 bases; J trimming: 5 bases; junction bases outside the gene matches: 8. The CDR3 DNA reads TGCAGTGCTAGTTCCGGGACAGGGATCCACGAGCAGTACTTC. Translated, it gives CSASSGTGIHEQYF.

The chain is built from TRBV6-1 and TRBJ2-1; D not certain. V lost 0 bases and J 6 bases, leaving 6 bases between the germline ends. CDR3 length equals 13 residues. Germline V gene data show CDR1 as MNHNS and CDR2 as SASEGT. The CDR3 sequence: CASSEAEINEQFF. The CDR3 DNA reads TGTGCCAGCAGTGAAGCAGAGATCAATGAGCAGTTCTTC.

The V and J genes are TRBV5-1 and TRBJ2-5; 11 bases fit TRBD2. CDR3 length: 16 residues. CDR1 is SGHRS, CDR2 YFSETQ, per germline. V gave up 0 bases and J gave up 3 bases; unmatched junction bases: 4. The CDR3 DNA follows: TGCGCCAGCAGCTTGGCCAGGGGACTAGCGGAAGAGACCCAGTACTTC. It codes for CASSLARGLAEETQYF. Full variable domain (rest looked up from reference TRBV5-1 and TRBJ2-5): KAGVTQTPRYLIKTRGQQVTLSCSPISGHRSVSWYQQTPGQGLQFLFEYFSETQRNKGNFPGRFSGRQFSNSRSEMNVSTLELGDSALYLCASSLARGLAEETQYFGPGTRLLVL.

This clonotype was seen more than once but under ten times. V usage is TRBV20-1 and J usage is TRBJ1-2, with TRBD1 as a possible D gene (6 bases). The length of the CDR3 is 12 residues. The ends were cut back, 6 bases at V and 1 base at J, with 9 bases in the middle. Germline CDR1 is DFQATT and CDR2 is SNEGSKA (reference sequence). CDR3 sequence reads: CSAGQINYGYTF. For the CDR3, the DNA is TGCAGTGCCGGACAGATTAACTATGGCTACACCTTC.

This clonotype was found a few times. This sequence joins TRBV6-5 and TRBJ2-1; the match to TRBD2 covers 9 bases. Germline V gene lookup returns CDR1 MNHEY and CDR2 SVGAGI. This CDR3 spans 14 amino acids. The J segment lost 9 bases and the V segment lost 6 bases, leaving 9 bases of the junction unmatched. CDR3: CASRLSGRVGEQFF. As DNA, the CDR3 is TGTGCCAGCAGACTTAGCGGGAGAGTGGGTGAGCAGTTCTTC.

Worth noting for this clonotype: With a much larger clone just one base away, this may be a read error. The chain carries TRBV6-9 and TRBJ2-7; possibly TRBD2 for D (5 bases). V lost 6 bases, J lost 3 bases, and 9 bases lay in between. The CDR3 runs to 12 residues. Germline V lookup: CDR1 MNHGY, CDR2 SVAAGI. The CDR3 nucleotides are TGTGCCAGCAGCTGGGAGAGCTACGAGCAGTACTTC. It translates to CASSWESYEQYF.

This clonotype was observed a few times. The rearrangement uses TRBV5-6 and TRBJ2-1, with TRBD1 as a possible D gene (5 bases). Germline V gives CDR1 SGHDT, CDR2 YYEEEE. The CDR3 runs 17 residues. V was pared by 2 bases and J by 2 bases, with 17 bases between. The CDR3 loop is CASSFTPGQGAYNEQFF. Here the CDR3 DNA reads TGTGCCAGCAGCTTTACTCCCGGACAAGGAGCCTACAATGAGCAGTTCTTC.

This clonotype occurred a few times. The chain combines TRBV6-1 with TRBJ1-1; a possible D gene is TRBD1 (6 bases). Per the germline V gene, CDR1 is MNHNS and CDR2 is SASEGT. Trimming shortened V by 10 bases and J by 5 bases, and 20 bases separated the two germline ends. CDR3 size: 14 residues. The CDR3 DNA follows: TGTGCCACCCTCGCGTGGGGGCGAGGGACTGAAGCTTTCTTT. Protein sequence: CATLAWGRGTEAFF.

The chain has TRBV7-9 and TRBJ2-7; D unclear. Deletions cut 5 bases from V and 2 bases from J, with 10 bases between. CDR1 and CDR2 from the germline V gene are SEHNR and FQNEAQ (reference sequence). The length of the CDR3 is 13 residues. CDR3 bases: TGTGCCAGCAGCCCGCCCACCACCTACGAGCAGTACTTC. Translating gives CASSPPTTYEQYF.

DNA for the CDR3: TGCAGTGCTTTGAAACAGGGGGGGAACACCATATATTTT. It specifies CSALKQGGNTIYF. The rearrangement links TRBV20-1 to TRBJ1-3, with 8 bases fitting TRBD1. Germline V gene sequence: CDR1 DFQATT, CDR2 SNEGSKA (reference sequence). This CDR3 has 13 amino acids. V trimming: 5 bases; J trimming: 7 bases; junction bases outside the gene matches: 7.

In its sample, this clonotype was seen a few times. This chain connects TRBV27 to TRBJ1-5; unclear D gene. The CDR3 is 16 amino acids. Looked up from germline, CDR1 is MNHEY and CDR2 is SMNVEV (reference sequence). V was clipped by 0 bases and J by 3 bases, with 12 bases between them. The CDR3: CASSLSGQLFNQPQHF. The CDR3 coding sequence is TGTGCCAGCAGTTTATCTGGGCAGCTGTTCAATCAGCCCCAGCATTTT.

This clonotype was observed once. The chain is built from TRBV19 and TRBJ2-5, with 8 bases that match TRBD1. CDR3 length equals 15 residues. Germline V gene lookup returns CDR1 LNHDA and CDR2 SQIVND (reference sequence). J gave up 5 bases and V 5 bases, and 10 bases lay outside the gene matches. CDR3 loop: CASSASTGDRETQYF. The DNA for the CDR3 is TGTGCCAGTAGTGCCTCGACAGGGGACAGGGAGACCCAGTACTTC.

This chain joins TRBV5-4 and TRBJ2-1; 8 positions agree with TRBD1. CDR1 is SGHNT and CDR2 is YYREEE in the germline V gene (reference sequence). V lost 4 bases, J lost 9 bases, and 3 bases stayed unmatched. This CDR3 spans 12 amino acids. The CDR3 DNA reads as TGTGCCAGCAGCCTGACAGGGGCTGAGCAGTTCTTC. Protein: CASSLTGAEQFF.

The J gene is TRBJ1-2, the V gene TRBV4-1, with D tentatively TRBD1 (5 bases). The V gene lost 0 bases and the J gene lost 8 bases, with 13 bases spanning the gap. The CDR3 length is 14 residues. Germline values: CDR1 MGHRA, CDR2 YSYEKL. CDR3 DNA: TGCGCCAGCAGCCAAGACCTTTACACAGGAGGCTACACCTTC. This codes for CASSQDLYTGGYTF.

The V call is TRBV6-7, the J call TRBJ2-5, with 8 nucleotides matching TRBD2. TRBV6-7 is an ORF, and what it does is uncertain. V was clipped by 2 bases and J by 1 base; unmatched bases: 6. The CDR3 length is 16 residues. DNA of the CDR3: TGTGCCAGCAGTTACGGGGCGGGAGGTAGCCAAGAGACCCAGTACTTC. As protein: CASSYGAGGSQETQYF.

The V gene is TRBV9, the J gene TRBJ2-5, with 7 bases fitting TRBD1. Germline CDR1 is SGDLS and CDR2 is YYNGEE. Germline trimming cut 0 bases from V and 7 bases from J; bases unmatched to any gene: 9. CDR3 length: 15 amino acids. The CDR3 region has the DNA TGTGCCAGCAGCGTAGCCCCACAGGGGCTCGGGACCCAGTACTTC. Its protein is CASSVAPQGLGTQYF.

CDR3 sequence (DNA): TGCAGTGCTAGGAAAGCTGATGCCCGCACTGAAGCTTTCTTT. This gives the protein CSARKADARTEAFF. V and J are TRBV20-1 and TRBJ1-1; D unresolved. The germline gives CDR1 DFQATT, CDR2 SNEGSKA (reference sequence). Trimming shortened V by 3 bases and J by 4 bases, and 15 bases separated the two germline ends. The CDR3 is 14 residues long.

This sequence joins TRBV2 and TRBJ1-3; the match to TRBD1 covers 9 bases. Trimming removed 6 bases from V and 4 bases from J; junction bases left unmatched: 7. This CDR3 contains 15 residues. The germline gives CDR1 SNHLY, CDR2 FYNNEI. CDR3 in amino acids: CASREGTGTGNTIYF. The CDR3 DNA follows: TGTGCCAGCAGGGAGGGGACAGGGACAGGAAACACCATATATTTT.

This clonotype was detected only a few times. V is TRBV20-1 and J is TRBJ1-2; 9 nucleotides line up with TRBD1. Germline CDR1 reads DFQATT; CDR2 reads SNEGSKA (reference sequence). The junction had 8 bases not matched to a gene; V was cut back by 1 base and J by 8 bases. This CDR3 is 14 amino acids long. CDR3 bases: TGCAGTGCTAGAGTCACAGGGGGCATTGGAGGCTACACCTTC. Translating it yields CSARVTGGIGGYTF.

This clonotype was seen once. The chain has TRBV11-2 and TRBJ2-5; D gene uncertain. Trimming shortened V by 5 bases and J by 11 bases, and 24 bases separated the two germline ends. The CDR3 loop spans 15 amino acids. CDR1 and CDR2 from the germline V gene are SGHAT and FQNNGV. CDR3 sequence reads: CASSPRGATPMKQYF. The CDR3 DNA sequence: TGTGCCAGCAGCCCCCGCGGAGCAACCCCTATGAAGCAGTACTTC.

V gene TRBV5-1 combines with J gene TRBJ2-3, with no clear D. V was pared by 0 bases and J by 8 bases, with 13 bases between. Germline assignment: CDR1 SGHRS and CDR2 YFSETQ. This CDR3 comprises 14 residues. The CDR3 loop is CASSLEPTLGTQYF. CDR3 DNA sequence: TGCGCCAGCAGCTTGGAACCCACCTTGGGTACGCAGTATTTT.

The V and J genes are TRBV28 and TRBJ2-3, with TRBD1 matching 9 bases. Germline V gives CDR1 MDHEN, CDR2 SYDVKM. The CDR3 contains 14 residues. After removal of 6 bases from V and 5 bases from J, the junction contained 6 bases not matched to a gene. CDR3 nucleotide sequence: TGTGCCAGCAGCGGACAGGGGTATCGAGATACGCAGTATTTT. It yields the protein CASSGQGYRDTQYF.

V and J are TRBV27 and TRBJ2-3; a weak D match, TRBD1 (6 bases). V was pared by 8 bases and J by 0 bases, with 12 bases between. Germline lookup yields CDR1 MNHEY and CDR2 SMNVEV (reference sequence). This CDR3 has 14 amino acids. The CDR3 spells CASRVRGSTDTQYF. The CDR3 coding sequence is TGTGCCAGCCGGGTCAGGGGAAGCACAGATACGCAGTATTTT.